These 14 T cell receptor beta chains came from one sample sequenced in a study of tumor-infiltrating lymphocytes in primary liver carcinoma. They got blood RNA out of unsorted whole blood and also pulled out germline DNA. With about 470 ng total RNA as template and a constant-region primer, TCR beta cDNA was made. Library construction for TCR beta comprised three nested multiplex PCR rounds performed with slightly modified ARM-PCR. The first two PCR rounds used TRBV1-TRBV30 primers with a Cbeta primer, around 10 cycles each. TCRdb re-called the multiplex PCR reads through MiXCR, storing one row per CDR3 protein. The table lists approximately 340,000 distinct CDR3 sequences, less than 65% of them singletons, with about 6.5% in the top ten. The specimen was peripheral blood. Receptors originate from a man aged 35 to 55 with primary liver carcinoma and hepatitis B virus infection.

This clonotype was found a few times. The CDR3 DNA is TGTGCCAGCAGTCCCTACGGCGGCGGGTCCTACGAGCAGTACTTC. It encodes CASSPYGGGSYEQYF. The V and J genes are TRBV6-5 and TRBJ2-7, with D perhaps matching TRBD2 (5 bases). The CDR3 has 15 amino acids. Germline values: CDR1 MNHEY, CDR2 SVGAGI. V was cut by 5 bases and J by 1 base, with 15 bases left in between.

Points on this clonotype: A read error may explain this, as a much larger clone is one base away. The conserved closing phenylalanine or tryptophan is absent in this CDR3, likely reflecting a read error. This chain connects TRBV28 to TRBJ1-2, with 8 bases lining up with TRBD1. This CDR3 is built from 13 residues. The germline V gene has CDR1 MDHEN and CDR2 SYDVKM. Trimming cost V 7 bases and J 5 bases; bases outside gene matches: 6. CDR3 nucleotides: TGTGCCAGCAAGGGACAGGCGACATATGGCTACACCCTC. It encodes CASKGQATYGYTL.

Note on this clonotype: A much more abundant neighbour one base away suggests this may be a read error. In this CDR3 the conserved last residue, phenylalanine or tryptophan, is missing, so a read error is likely. This chain uses TRBV4-1 with TRBJ2-7; 13 bases match TRBD2. CDR1 MGHRA and CDR2 YSYEKL come from the germline V gene. With V trimmed by 4 bases and J by 1 base, 1 base remained unmatched. The CDR3 totals 15 residues. CDR3 residues: CASSPLAGGSYEQYL. CDR3 nucleotide sequence: TGCGCCAGCAGCCCACTAGCGGGAGGGTCCTACGAGCAGTACTTA.

This clonotype was counted at least ten times. This chain links TRBV29-1 with TRBJ1-1; 7 positions agree with TRBD1. The CDR3 covers 14 residues. Germline trimming cut 4 bases from V and 2 bases from J; bases unmatched to any gene: 7. The germline V gene has CDR1 SQVTM and CDR2 ANQGSEA. The CDR3 nucleotides read TGCAGCGTTGTCCAGGGGGGACTAAACACTGAAGCTTTCTTT. Translated: CSVVQGGLNTEAFF.

The gene calls are TRBV5-1 and TRBJ2-7; 10 bases line up with TRBD2. Unmatched junction bases numbered 6, after V lost 3 bases and J lost 3 bases. CDR1 is SGHRS and CDR2 is YFSETQ in the germline V gene. The CDR3 is 15 amino acids. The DNA of the CDR3 is TGCGCCAGCAGCTCTGGGACTAGCGAGATCTACGAGCAGTACTTC. It codes for CASSSGTSEIYEQYF.

On this clonotype: The junction does not match germline at one end; this may be a read error. The V call is TRBV11-2, the J call TRBJ2-1; 9 nucleotides align to TRBD1. From germline, CDR1 is SGHAT and CDR2 FQNNGV. The CDR3 loop spans 15 amino acids. The CDR3 DNA is TGTGCCGGCAGCCCTGGACAGGGGCCGGTCAATGAACAGTTCTTC. Translated, it gives CAGSPGQGPVNEQFF.

This clonotype was observed a handful of times. A much larger clone lies a single base off, so this may be a read error. This chain links TRBV4-2 with TRBJ1-4; no definite D call. CDR1 is LGHNA, CDR2 YNFKEQ, per germline. The length of the CDR3 is 15 residues. The CDR3 region is CASSQGGSTNVKLFF. The CDR3, as DNA: TGTGCCAGCAGCCAAGGAGGTAGCACTAATGTAAAACTGTTTTTT.

A word on this clonotype: A much larger clone lies one base from this, so it may be a read error. The CDR3 region has the DNA TGTGCCAGCAGCTCAAGTAGCGGAGGATTCTACAATGAGCAGTTCTTC. Translated: CASSSSSGGFYNEQFF. The chain is built from TRBV5-4 and TRBJ2-1, with a possible D match to TRBD2 (6 bases). Trimming removed 3 bases from V and 3 bases from J, with 16 bases in between. Germline V gene lookup returns CDR1 SGHNT and CDR2 YYREEE (reference sequence). This CDR3 has 16 amino acids.

This clonotype was seen only a few times. The V call is TRBV19, the J call TRBJ1-2; 7 positions agree with TRBD1. In germline, CDR1 is LNHDA, CDR2 SQIVND (reference sequence). V lost 7 bases and J lost 8; bases outside the gene matches: 7. This CDR3 spans 12 amino acids. CDR3 coding DNA: TGTGCCAGTACCCTAGGGACAGCGGGCTACACCTTC. This codes for CASTLGTAGYTF. Drawing the rest from reference TRBV19 and TRBJ1-2, the complete variable domain is DGGITQSPKYLFRKEGQNVTLSCEQNLNHDAMYWYRQDPGQGLRLIYYSQIVNDFQKGDIAEGYSVSREKKESFPLTVTSAQKNPTAFYLCASTLGTAGYTFGSGTRLTVV.

The count of this clonotype is one. The chain is built from TRBV6-5 and TRBJ1-1; possibly TRBD1 for D (5 bases). The CDR3 extends over 14 amino acids. Deletions cut 2 bases from V and 2 bases from J, with 9 bases between. CDR1 is MNHEY and CDR2 is SVGAGI in the germline V gene. CDR3 protein: CASSYGGGNTEAFF. In DNA form, the CDR3 reads TGTGCCAGCAGTTACGGGGGTGGTAACACTGAAGCTTTCTTT.

This clonotype was counted many times. J is TRBJ2-5 and V is TRBV6-5; D is possibly TRBD2 (6 bases). This CDR3 comprises 13 residues. The germline CDR1 and CDR2 sequences are MNHEY and SVGAGI. The V gene lost 7 bases and the J gene lost 4 bases, with 13 bases spanning the gap. DNA of the CDR3: TGTGCCAGCACCTTTGGGGGGTCAGAGACCCAGTACTTC. This sequence encodes CASTFGGSETQYF.

To note about this clonotype: Since a much larger clone is just one base distant, this may be a read error. The V and J genes are TRBV6-5 and TRBJ2-1; 8 positions agree with TRBD2. This CDR3 is built from 17 residues. The germline CDR1 and CDR2 sequences are MNHEY and SVGAGI. V lost 5 bases to trimming and J lost 0 bases; unmatched junction nucleotides: 9. The CDR3 DNA follows: TGTGCCAGCAGTCCATTTAAGAGCGGGAGCTCCTACAATGAGCAGTTCTTC. This gives the protein CASSPFKSGSSYNEQFF.

The V gene is TRBV6-2 or TRBV6-3, the J gene TRBJ2-7; TRBD1 is a possible D gene (6 bases). The CDR3 covers 14 residues. Trimming shortened V by 8 bases and J by 5 bases, and 19 bases separated the two germline ends. CDR1 MNHEY and CDR2 SVGEGT come from the germline V gene. The CDR3 loop is CASGSGTGYHEQYF. CDR3 sequence (DNA): TGTGCCAGCGGTTCAGGAACAGGGTACCACGAGCAGTACTTC.

This clonotype was counted a few times. This chain uses TRBV6-1 with TRBJ2-7; tentatively, D is TRBD2 (6 bases). The CDR3 sequence is 15 residues long. Germline CDR1 and CDR2: MNHNS and SASEGT. Deletions cut 4 bases from V and 2 bases from J, with 15 bases between. In DNA form, the CDR3 reads TGTGCCAGCAGTGGTCTACTAGCCCGAGCCTACGAGCAGTACTTC. This gives the protein CASSGLLARAYEQYF.